Each of the 19 T cell receptor beta chains below was sequenced from the same sample in a study of blood T cell repertoires in COVID-19. The assay was immunoSEQ multiplex PCR, and TCRdb's table has in-frame clones only and misses some. The table lists 85,000 to 110,000 clones, 84% of them singletons. The sequenced sample was peripheral blood. The receptors here all came from a human donor in a cohort sampled during active COVID-19.

V and J are TRBV19 and TRBJ1-2; a weak D match, TRBD1 (5 bases). The CDR3 extends over 15 amino acids. The V and J ends lost 6 bases and 5 bases respectively, with 19 bases between them. Germline V CDR1 and CDR2: LNHDA, SQIVND (reference sequence). For the CDR3, the DNA is TGTGCCAGTAGCCTCGCTATTAGGGGTCCGTATGGCTACACCTTC. Its translation is CASSLAIRGPYGYTF. The entire variable domain, with the rest obtained from reference TRBV19 and TRBJ1-2, is as follows: DGGITQSPKYLFRKEGQNVTLSCEQNLNHDAMYWYRQDPGQGLRLIYYSQIVNDFQKGDIAEGYSVSREKKESFPLTVTSAQKNPTAFYLCASSLAIRGPYGYTFGSGTRLTVV.

This clone was picked up one time. Sequence at one end of the junction differs from germline and may be a read error. CDR3 sequence (DNA): TGCGCCCGCAGCTTGAGGGGGGGGAATCAGCCCCAGCATTTT. Translation: CARSLRGGNQPQHF. This sequence joins TRBV5-1 and TRBJ1-5; D perhaps matches TRBD1 (6 bases). The CDR3 totals 14 residues. Germline CDR1 SGHRS, CDR2 YFSETQ.

The chain carries TRBV19 and TRBJ1-6; the D gene is possibly TRBD1 (5 bases). CDR1 and CDR2 from the germline V gene are LNHDA and SQIVND (reference sequence). Trimming removed 7 bases from V and 9 bases from J, with 22 bases in between. CDR3 length: 16 amino acids. The CDR3: CASNQRVGRVVSPLHF. In DNA form, the CDR3 reads TGTGCCAGTAATCAAAGAGTGGGCAGGGTGGTTTCACCCCTCCACTTT.

The chain is built from TRBV19 and TRBJ2-5; the match to TRBD1 covers 7 bases. The CDR3 length is 14 residues. Germline V gene lookup returns CDR1 LNHDA and CDR2 SQIVND (reference sequence). With V trimmed by 4 bases and J by 5 bases, 7 bases remained unmatched. CDR3 residues: CASSTQTGKETQYF. The CDR3 DNA follows: TGTGCCAGTAGTACACAGACAGGGAAGGAGACCCAGTACTTC.

The V gene is TRBV4-3, the J gene TRBJ1-2; 8 bases align to TRBD1. Germline assignment: CDR1 LGHNA and CDR2 YSLEER. V lost 2 bases to trimming and J lost 4 bases; unmatched junction nucleotides: 9. This CDR3 has 16 amino acids. The CDR3 loop is CASSQHVGQAPYGYTF. CDR3 bases: TGCGCCAGCAGCCAACACGTGGGACAGGCGCCCTATGGCTACACCTTC.

This sequence joins TRBV19 and TRBJ1-1; D remains unclear. V shed 5 bases and J shed 6 bases, with 13 bases lying between them. The germline V gene encodes CDR1 LNHDA and CDR2 SQIVND (reference sequence). The CDR3 runs to 13 residues. The CDR3 sequence: CASSSQVYAEAFF. CDR3 sequence (DNA): TGTGCCAGTAGTTCCCAGGTCTACGCTGAAGCTTTCTTT.

This clone was detected once. The rearrangement links TRBV18 to TRBJ2-1, with 7 positions matching TRBD1. The germline CDR1 and CDR2 sequences are KGHSH and LQKENI. The ends lost 8 bases at V and 2 bases at J; junction bases unmatched: 9. CDR3 size: 15 residues. The CDR3, as DNA: TGTGCCAGCGCGCTCACAGGGGCACCCTACAATGAGCAGTTCTTC. Translation: CASALTGAPYNEQFF. The variable domain in full, completed from reference TRBV18 and TRBJ2-1, reads NAGVMQNPRHLVRRRGQEARLRCSPMKGHSHVYWYRQLPEEGLKFMVYLQKENIIDESGMPKERFSAEFPKEGPSILRIQQVVRGDSAAYFCASALTGAPYNEQFFGPGTRLTVL.

This chain joins TRBV14 and TRBJ2-7; D might be TRBD2 (5 bases). The CDR3 is 17 amino acids. Trimming left V 4 bases short and J 3 bases short, with 22 bases between. The V gene's germline CDR1 is SGHDN and CDR2 FVKESK. The CDR3 DNA reads as TGTGCCAGCAGCCGACAAGAACCGGGATACTGGGGCTACGAGCAGTACTTC. Its translation: CASSRQEPGYWGYEQYF.

The chain combines TRBV10-1 with TRBJ2-7; TRBD1 might be the D (6 bases). The CDR3 has 12 residues. Trimming removed 9 bases from V and 1 base from J, with 10 bases in between. Looked up from germline, CDR1 is WNHNN and CDR2 is SYGVQD (reference sequence). Here the CDR3 DNA reads TGCGCCAGAGGGGACACTTCCTACGAGCAGTACTTC. Translation: CARGDTSYEQYF.

The gene calls are TRBV6-5 and TRBJ2-7; D might be TRBD1 (6 bases). Germline values: CDR1 MNHEY, CDR2 SVGAGI. The CDR3 runs 15 residues. Trimming removed 6 bases at V and 1 base at J, with 16 bases between. CDR3 amino acids: CASSWDTQGSYEQYF. As DNA, the CDR3 is TGTGCCAGCAGCTGGGACACCCAGGGGTCCTACGAGCAGTACTTC.

Concerning this clone itself: Other DNA variants within this sample encode the same CDR3. The chain links TRBV10-2 to TRBJ1-2; maybe TRBD1 (5 bases). This CDR3 is 15 amino acids long. With 0 bases removed from V and 4 bases from J, the gap between germline ends came to 12 bases. The germline gives CDR1 WSHSY, CDR2 SAAADI. The CDR3 DNA follows: TGCGCCAGCAGTGAGTCGGGGGGACTGGGCTATGGCTACACCTTC. It is translated as CASSESGGLGYGYTF.

This clone is a singleton in its sample. The rearrangement joins TRBV5-6 to TRBJ1-3; 7 bases match TRBD1. V lost 3 bases and J lost 1; bases outside the gene matches: 4. Per germline, CDR1 SGHDT and CDR2 YYEEEE. The CDR3 sequence is 15 residues long. This CDR3 is CASSYPTGSGNTIYF. The CDR3 DNA sequence: TGTGCCAGCAGCTATCCGACAGGGTCTGGAAACACCATATATTTT. Full variable domain (remainder filled in from reference TRBV5-6 and TRBJ1-3): DAGVTQSPTHLIKTRGQQVTLRCSPKSGHDTVSWYQQALGQGPQFIFQYYEEEERQRGNFPDRFSGHQFPNYSSELNVNALLLGDSALYLCASSYPTGSGNTIYFGEGSWLTVV.

This sequence joins TRBV5-8 and TRBJ1-2; D is unresolved. Germline lookup yields CDR1 SGHTS and CDR2 YDEGEE. Deletions cut 0 bases from V and 4 bases from J, with 10 bases between. The CDR3 is 14 residues long. The CDR3 DNA sequence: TGTGCCAGCAGCTTGGAGGCTGGGCCCTATGGCTACACCTTC. Translated: CASSLEAGPYGYTF.

The gene calls are TRBV9 and TRBJ2-5, with 11 nucleotides matching TRBD1. The germline V gene encodes CDR1 SGDLS and CDR2 YYNGEE. The V gene end was trimmed by 4 bases and the J gene end by 2 bases; junction bases not matched to a gene: 7. The CDR3 runs to 16 residues. CDR3 amino acids: CASSPRDRGGQETQYF. CDR3 sequence (DNA): TGTGCCAGCAGCCCACGGGACAGGGGGGGACAAGAGACCCAGTACTTC.

The chain recombines TRBV4-2 with TRBJ1-2; TRBD1 matches at 7 bases. CDR3 length equals 12 residues. Germline values: CDR1 LGHNA, CDR2 YNFKEQ. V dropped 0 bases and J dropped 14; count of bases not matched to a gene: 6. CDR3 protein: CASSQDRQGRTF. The CDR3 coding sequence is TGTGCCAGCAGCCAAGATCGACAGGGTAGAACCTTC.

The rearrangement links TRBV27 to TRBJ1-2; tentatively, D is TRBD1 (5 bases). The CDR3 is 12 residues long. Looked up from germline, CDR1 is MNHEY and CDR2 is SMNVEV (reference sequence). V lost 4 bases to trimming and J lost 3 bases, with 6 bases between them. In DNA form, the CDR3 reads TGTGCCAGCAGTTCAGGGCACTATGGCTACACCTTC. This gives the protein CASSSGHYGYTF.

V gene TRBV10-1 combines with J gene TRBJ1-1; weak D call: TRBD1 (6 bases). With 5 bases removed from V and 7 bases from J, the gap between germline ends came to 29 bases. From germline, CDR1 is WNHNN and CDR2 SYGVQD (reference sequence). This CDR3 is 18 amino acids long. CDR3 region: CASSPAALDGTSKFEAFF. The CDR3, as DNA: TGCGCCAGCAGTCCAGCGGCCTTGGACGGGACAAGTAAGTTTGAAGCTTTCTTT.

V usage is TRBV5-1 and J usage is TRBJ2-7; possible D gene TRBD2, 7 bases. From germline, CDR1 is SGHRS and CDR2 YFSETQ. CDR3 size: 16 residues. V lost 1 base to trimming and J lost 3 bases, with 17 bases between them. Here the CDR3 reads CASSLTTRGAGYEQYF. The CDR3 nucleotides are TGCGCCAGCAGCTTGACAACCCGGGGGGCAGGCTACGAGCAGTACTTC.

This clone was counted only a few times. CDR3 in amino acids: CASSQGGNTEAFF. CDR3 nucleotide sequence: TGCGCCAGCAGCCAGGGGGGGAACACTGAAGCTTTCTTT. The chain recombines TRBV4-3 with TRBJ1-1, with D maybe TRBD1 (5 bases). Trimming stripped 3 bases from V and 1 base from J, with 6 bases between. CDR1 LGHNA and CDR2 YSLEER come from the germline V gene. This CDR3 has 13 residues.